The 21 T cell receptor beta chains below were found in one sample sequenced in a study of Tregs in tolerant kidney transplant recipients. Produced via immunoSEQ multiplex PCR; TCRdb's table is partial and in-frame only. The sample has more than 90,000 clones, roughly 93% seen once. Mixed chimerism was transient after nonmyeloablative marrow transplants from related graft donors. This specimen was CD4+ T cells from blood (PBMCs), taken 12 months after the transplant. Receptor source: a human patient who received a combined kidney and bone marrow transplant. Among the T cells, some may be from the graft donor.

To note about this clone: This sample includes further DNA sequences coding for the same CDR3. CDR3 bases: TGTGCCAGCAGCTTGGCCGGTCGAGTTTTCTCCCCCCTCCACTTT. Amino acids: CASSLAGRVFSPLHF. The chain links TRBV5-6 to TRBJ1-6; the D is unclear. The CDR3 has 15 residues. Germline-derived CDR1 and CDR2 are SGHDT and YYEEEE. The ends were cut back, 0 bases at V and 13 bases at J, with 17 bases in the middle.

This clone was recorded only once. The chain carries TRBV7-2 and TRBJ2-1; D not resolved. Germline V lookup: CDR1 SGHTA, CDR2 FQGNSA. There are 15 residues in the CDR3. V was shortened by 2 bases and J by 0 bases, with 8 bases between the two germline ends. CDR3 sequence (DNA): TGTGCCAGCAGCTTAAGGTCTAGCTCCTACAATGAGCAGTTCTTC. Translated: CASSLRSSSYNEQFF.

The chain uses TRBV14 and TRBJ2-1, with 7 bases fitting TRBD2. V shed 2 bases and J 0 bases; nucleotides not matched to a gene: 4. Germline V CDR1 and CDR2: SGHDN, FVKESK. The CDR3 loop spans 16 amino acids. Here the CDR3 reads CASSQPLASSYNEQFF. The CDR3 DNA is TGTGCCAGCAGCCAACCACTAGCGAGCTCCTACAATGAGCAGTTCTTC. Complete variable domain (other parts from reference TRBV14 and TRBJ2-1): EAGVTQFPSHSVIEKGQTVTLRCDPISGHDNLYWYRRVMGKEIKFLLHFVKESKQDESGMPNNRFLAERTGGTYSTLKVQPAELEDSGVYFCASSQPLASSYNEQFFGPGTRLTVL.

The chain combines TRBV18 with TRBJ1-5, with D uncertain. Germline V gene lookup returns CDR1 KGHSH and CDR2 LQKENI. Trimming cost V 5 bases and J 2 bases, with 19 bases left between them. There are 17 residues in the CDR3. This CDR3 is CASSVGLVLSGNQPQHF. The CDR3 coding sequence is TGTGCCAGCTCAGTCGGATTGGTACTGAGCGGCAATCAGCCCCAGCATTTT.

The chain links TRBV5-8 to TRBJ1-2; 8 positions match TRBD1. Looked up from germline, CDR1 is SGHTS and CDR2 is YDEGEE. V lost 4 bases and J lost 4; bases outside the gene matches: 9. The CDR3 is 15 amino acids. The CDR3 reads CASSGRQGPFYGYTF. The CDR3 DNA reads as TGTGCCAGCAGCGGCCGACAGGGGCCCTTCTATGGCTACACCTTC.

The V call is TRBV10-3, the J call TRBJ1-6, with 11 positions matching TRBD1. The germline V gene has CDR1 ENHRY and CDR2 SYGVKD. The CDR3 covers 15 residues. V dropped 4 bases and J dropped 10; count of bases not matched to a gene: 6. The CDR3 DNA reads as TGTGCCATCAGTGCACTGGGACAGGGGGAATCACCCCTCCACTTT. Its protein is CAISALGQGESPLHF.

The rearrangement links TRBV6-1 to TRBJ2-3, with 10 nucleotides matching TRBD2. Germline V gene data show CDR1 as MNHNS and CDR2 as SASEGT. The CDR3 has 14 residues. The V and J ends lost 9 bases and 3 bases, in that order; junction bases with no gene match: 6. CDR3 DNA sequence: TGTGCCAGTTGTTTAGCGGGGGGTACAGATACGCAGTATTTT. Translated: CASCLAGGTDTQYF.

The V and J genes are TRBV9 and TRBJ2-7, with D tentatively TRBD1 (6 bases). CDR3 size: 14 residues. Germline V gene lookup returns CDR1 SGDLS and CDR2 YYNGEE. Trimming cost V 5 bases and J 3 bases, with 15 bases left between them. CDR3 nucleotides: TGTGCCAGCAGGGGGGACATTCGTAACTACGAGCAGTACTTC. Amino acid sequence: CASRGDIRNYEQYF.

This clone showed up just once. The chain recombines TRBV5-4 with TRBJ2-7, with unresolved D. Trimming cost V 0 bases and J 1 base, with 5 bases left between them. The CDR3 is 13 amino acids. In germline, CDR1 is SGHNT, CDR2 YYREEE (reference sequence). CDR3 DNA: TGTGCCAGCAGCTTGGTGGCTTCCTACGAGCAGTACTTC. Translation: CASSLVASYEQYF.

This chain connects TRBV5-1 to TRBJ2-1; the match to TRBD1 covers 8 bases. This CDR3 is built from 14 residues. From germline, CDR1 is SGHRS and CDR2 YFSETQ. V was clipped by 0 bases and J by 4 bases; unmatched bases: 0. The CDR3 reads CASSLGTGYNEQFF. In DNA, the CDR3 is TGCGCCAGCAGCTTGGGGACAGGGTACAATGAGCAGTTCTTC.

This chain connects TRBV19 to TRBJ2-7; TRBD1 aligns across 7 bases. This CDR3 comprises 18 residues. CDR1 and CDR2 (germline): LNHDA, SQIVND (reference sequence). V trimming: 3 bases; J trimming: 1 base; junction bases outside the gene matches: 15. The CDR3 bases are TGTGCCAGTAGTATTAAGGGCAGGGGGACCTTAATTTCCTACGAGCAGTACTTC. Translation gives CASSIKGRGTLISYEQYF.

The V call is TRBV5-1, the J call TRBJ1-2, with TRBD1 as a possible D gene (6 bases). The germline V gene has CDR1 SGHRS and CDR2 YFSETQ. The germline V and J ends were trimmed by 0 bases and 2 bases, with 11 bases remaining between them. CDR3 length: 15 amino acids. CDR3 region: CASSLARGGNYGYTF. CDR3 coding DNA: TGCGCCAGCAGCTTGGCCAGGGGAGGGAACTATGGCTACACCTTC.

The rearrangement joins TRBV27 to TRBJ1-3, with 7 bases aligning to TRBD1. Germline V gene sequence: CDR1 MNHEY, CDR2 SMNVEV (reference sequence). The CDR3 sequence is 15 residues long. V gave up 5 bases and J gave up 0 bases; unmatched junction bases: 4. CDR3 DNA sequence: TGTGCCAGCAGTACAGACAGGGCCTCTGGAAACACCATATATTTT. The encoded protein is CASSTDRASGNTIYF.

The CDR3 DNA sequence: TGTGCCAGCAGTTACTCTGACAGGGACTATGGCTACACCTTC. Its protein is CASSYSDRDYGYTF. The chain employs TRBV6-6 and TRBJ1-2; 7 bases fit TRBD1. The CDR3 is 14 residues long. Germline V gene data show CDR1 as MNHNY and CDR2 as SVGAGI (reference sequence). V was pared by 0 bases and J by 3 bases, with 1 base of the junction left unmatched.

The chain carries TRBV18 and TRBJ2-3; TRBD2 aligns across 12 bases. The CDR3 has 16 amino acids. CDR1 is KGHSH and CDR2 is LQKENI in the germline V gene. V dropped 6 bases and J dropped 6; count of bases not matched to a gene: 10. Here the CDR3 DNA reads TGTGCCAGCTCCCCTAAGACTAGCGGGAGAACGGATACGCAGTATTTT. Amino acid sequence: CASSPKTSGRTDTQYF.

The chain recombines TRBV7-6 with TRBJ2-5; 7 bases map to TRBD1. The J call may be in error: the DNA end matches TRBJ2-7 better. The CDR3 is 15 residues long. Germline assignment: CDR1 SGHVS and CDR2 FNYEAQ. The CDR3 nucleotides are TGTGCCAGCAGTTCCCGACAGGGTAGGGCCTACGAGCAGTACTTC. It codes for CASSSRQGRAYEQYF.

The chain has TRBV11-3 and TRBJ2-7; TRBD2 agrees at 14 bases. V shed 5 bases, J shed 3 bases, and the junction held 3 bases outside the gene matches. Germline V gene lookup returns CDR1 SGHNT and CDR2 YENEEA. There are 15 residues in the CDR3. The CDR3: CASSPGTSGSYEQYF. CDR3 bases: TGTGCCAGCAGCCCTGGGACTAGCGGGAGCTACGAGCAGTACTTC.

V and J are TRBV19 and TRBJ2-3; D gene unclear. This CDR3 contains 14 residues. CDR1 LNHDA and CDR2 SQIVND come from the germline V gene (reference sequence). V dropped 3 bases and J dropped 6 bases, with 13 bases sitting between them. In DNA, the CDR3 is TGTGCCAGTAGTATCCCCACTCTACCGGATACGCAGTATTTT. As protein: CASSIPTLPDTQYF.

This clone was seen only a few times. The V gene is TRBV5-1, the J gene TRBJ1-1; unclear D gene. Per the germline V gene, CDR1 is SGHRS and CDR2 is YFSETQ. This CDR3 is built from 16 residues. Trimming shortened V by 2 bases and J by 6 bases, and 20 bases separated the two germline ends. The CDR3 sequence is CASSFPGEGNRAEAFF. CDR3 DNA: TGCGCCAGCAGCTTCCCCGGTGAGGGCAACAGAGCTGAAGCTTTCTTT.

This clone was seen once. V and J are TRBV5-1 and TRBJ2-5, with TRBD2 matching 9 bases. V lost 1 base and J lost 3; bases outside the gene matches: 4. The CDR3 is made up of 15 amino acids. Germline V gives CDR1 SGHRS, CDR2 YFSETQ. The CDR3 reads CASSLHPSGKETQYF. CDR3 bases: TGCGCCAGCAGCTTGCACCCTAGCGGGAAAGAGACCCAGTACTTC.

V usage is TRBV5-1 and J usage is TRBJ2-6; no reliable D call. The CDR3 runs to 15 residues. Germline CDR1 is SGHRS and CDR2 is YFSETQ. The V gene lost 2 bases and the J gene lost 0 bases, with 6 bases spanning the gap. The DNA of the CDR3 is TGCGCCAGCAGCTTAACAGCCTCTGGGGCCAACGTCCTGACTTTC. As protein: CASSLTASGANVLTF.